The entry below gives a single TCR beta chain sequence along with its context. CD8 cells regarded as naive lacked CD45RO, were positively chosen for CCR7, and omitted terminally differentiated effector memory CD45RA+ cells. V lost 5 bases and J 5 bases, leaving 25 bases between the germline ends. CDR1 is MNHEY and CDR2 is SMNVEV in the germline V gene (reference sequence). This CDR3 has 17 residues. Generated by immunoSEQ multiplex PCR, the TCRdb table keeps only in-frame clones and is missing some. The repertoire holds 2 million or so clones, with approximately 94% as singletons. The data were taken from a study of shared clonotypes between healthy human individuals.

The sample consisted of naive CD8+ T cells sorted from blood. The sequence came from a young man in good health. The chain uses TRBV27 and TRBJ2-7, with D perhaps matching TRBD1 or TRBD2 (5 bases each). CDR3 sequence: CASSPSQGDGPGHEQYF. The CDR3 DNA reads TGTGCCAGCAGTCCGAGTCAAGGGGACGGACCCGGCCACGAGCAGTACTTC.